The entry below gives a single T cell receptor (beta chain) sequence along with its context. This sample was taken from a study of blood T cell repertoires in COVID-19. Using immunoSEQ multiplex PCR, the repertoire was profiled, and TCRdb retains in-frame clones only, with some absent. The sample lists fewer than 700,000 clones, about 89% occurring once. V was cut by 7 bases and J by 2 bases, with 13 bases left in between. This CDR3 contains 14 residues. The germline CDR1 and CDR2 sequences are MNHEY and SVGAGI. The rearrangement links TRBV6-5 to TRBJ2-3, with a tentative D call TRBD1 (5 bases). This receptor was obtained from a woman in her forties or fifties with COVID-19, enrolled during active disease. The sequenced material came from peripheral blood. The CDR3 nucleotides are TGTGCCAGCATGAAGGCAGGGTACACAGATACGCAGTATTTT. This codes for CASMKAGYTDTQYF.